Presented here are 14 T cell receptor beta chains from one specimen sequenced in a study of T cells expressing NK-cell markers. From its re-call of the 5' RACE reads, TCRdb lists each CDR3 protein once, without DNA. This sample contains 200,000 to 300,000 distinct CDR3 sequences. The sample taken for sequencing was blood T cells: a sorted CD56 or NKG2C T cell subset, CD4+ or CD8+ T cells, or bulk PBMC T cells (not recorded which). The receptors here all came from a woman aged 18-70 years in good health.

This sequence joins TRBV27 and TRBJ2-3; TCRdb outputs TRBD2, but without DNA this stays unchecked. CDR3 length: 18 amino acids. Germline CDR1 is MNHEY and CDR2 is SMNVEV (reference sequence). The CDR3 loop is CASSLRTSGGVSTDTQYF.

This chain connects TRBV12-3 or TRBV12-4 to TRBJ2-2; checking the TCRdb D call of TRBD2 is not possible without DNA. The length of the CDR3 is 16 residues. The chain's CDR3 is CASSLAGVTSNGELFF.

The chain combines TRBV12-3 or TRBV12-4 with TRBJ2-2; TCRdb returns TRBD2, unconfirmable since there is no DNA. CDR3 length: 14 amino acids. This CDR3 reads CASSFRLATGELFF.

The chain uses TRBV10-3 and TRBJ2-5. Germline CDR1 ENHRY, CDR2 SYGVKD. The CDR3 spans 14 residues. This CDR3 is CAISELEGFGTQYF.

The chain employs TRBV4-3 and TRBJ1-2. From germline, CDR1 is LGHNA and CDR2 YSLEER. This CDR3 spans 15 amino acids. The CDR3 is CASSQEVSETCGYTF.

J is TRBJ2-1 and V is TRBV2; absent DNA, TCRdb's TRBD1 call cannot be checked. Germline CDR1 reads SNHLY; CDR2 reads FYNNEI. The CDR3 covers 15 residues. The CDR3 sequence: CASSSFGGGDNEQFF.

The chain carries TRBV11-2 and TRBJ1-4; TCRdb's D gene call, TRBD1, goes unchecked for lack of DNA. The CDR3 is 15 amino acids. CDR1 is SGHAT, CDR2 FQNNGV, per germline. CDR3 residues: CASSPPTGRREKLFF.

The chain carries TRBV6-1 and TRBJ1-6; with no DNA, the TCRdb D assignment of TRBD1 cannot be verified. The length of the CDR3 is 15 residues. In germline, CDR1 is MNHNS, CDR2 SASEGT. CDR3 sequence: CATGTGTLYNSPLHF.

The chain carries TRBV30 and TRBJ2-2; TCRdb designates TRBD2, a call that cannot be tested without DNA. Germline CDR1 and CDR2: GTSNPN and SVGIG (reference sequence). This CDR3 is 16 amino acids long. CDR3: CAWSAGGLAGTGELFF.

The rearrangement links TRBV6-5 to TRBJ1-1. Germline V lookup: CDR1 MNHEY, CDR2 SVGAGI. The CDR3 consists of 13 residues. The CDR3: CASSYRVSTEAFF.

The V gene is TRBV15, the J gene TRBJ1-3. Germline loops: CDR1 LNHNV, CDR2 YYDKDF (reference sequence). The CDR3 is made up of 16 amino acids. The CDR3 region is CATSNPRQGGGNTIYF.

The chain combines TRBV12-3 or TRBV12-4 with TRBJ1-5; TCRdb's assignment of TRBD1 cannot be checked, as there is no DNA. CDR3 length equals 14 residues. Here the CDR3 reads CASSPTGGDQPQHF.

The rearrangement uses TRBV5-1 and TRBJ2-3; the TRBD1 assignment by TCRdb is unverifiable without DNA. Per the germline V gene, CDR1 is SGHRS and CDR2 is YFSETQ. The CDR3 loop spans 16 amino acids. This CDR3 is CASSFMALGGTDTQYF.

V and J are TRBV28 and TRBJ2-7. Germline V gives CDR1 MDHEN, CDR2 SYDVKM. The CDR3 contains 17 residues. CDR3 loop: CASSLFSSLGLSYEQYF. The full variable domain, completed using reference TRBV28 and TRBJ2-7, is DVKVTQSSRYLVKRTGEKVFLECVQDMDHENMFWYRQDPGLGLRLIYFSYDVKMKEKGDIPEGYSVSREKKERFSLILESASTNQTSMYLCASSLFSSLGLSYEQYFGPGTRLTVT.